Listed here are 6 T cell receptor beta chains from one sample, sequenced in a study of blood T cell repertoires in COVID-19. The data were produced by immunoSEQ multiplex PCR, yet TCRdb's version contains in-frame clones alone and is incomplete. The sample has 60,000 to 95,000 clones; around 90% are singletons. Specimen: peripheral blood. These receptors all stem from a woman aged 50 to 65 with acute or convalescent COVID-19.

This clone was detected only a few times. V usage is TRBV5-1 and J usage is TRBJ1-6; TRBD1 matches 8 bases. Germline CDR1 and CDR2: SGHRS and YFSETQ. Germline trimming cut 2 bases from V and 7 bases from J; bases unmatched to any gene: 8. CDR3 length: 16 amino acids. CDR3 DNA: TGCGCCAGCAGCTTACAGGGGGTTCTGGGCAATTCACCCCTCCACTTT. It translates to CASSLQGVLGNSPLHF.

The rearrangement joins TRBV19 to TRBJ2-5, with TRBD1 matching over 8 bases. Germline-derived CDR1 and CDR2 are LNHDA and SQIVND (reference sequence). The CDR3 is 13 residues long. After removal of 6 bases from V and 8 bases from J, the junction contained 8 bases not matched to a gene. The CDR3 DNA reads TGTGCCAGTAGCGGGACAGGCGGTTCCACCCAGTACTTC. Translated: CASSGTGGSTQYF.

The chain has TRBV3-1 (or the pseudogene TRBV3-2) and TRBJ2-7; D ambiguous. CDR1 and CDR2 (germline): LGHDT, YNNKEL (reference sequence). The V and J ends lost 1 base and 2 bases respectively, with 9 bases between them. The CDR3 is made up of 14 amino acids. CDR3 sequence: CASSQAMRTYEQYF. The CDR3 DNA is TGTGCCAGCAGCCAAGCCATGCGGACCTACGAGCAGTACTTC.

The chain has TRBV6-6 and TRBJ1-5; D may be TRBD1 (6 bases). Trimming left V 6 bases short and J 4 bases short, with 10 bases between. From germline, CDR1 is MNHNY and CDR2 SVGAGI (reference sequence). The CDR3 length is 13 residues. The CDR3 sequence: CASSRTDNQPQHF. CDR3 sequence (DNA): TGTGCCAGCAGCCGGACAGATAATCAGCCCCAGCATTTT.

This chain connects TRBV19 to TRBJ1-5; no clear D. Trimming removed 4 bases from V and 3 bases from J, with 13 bases in between. CDR1 is LNHDA, CDR2 SQIVND, per germline (reference sequence). CDR3 length: 15 residues. The CDR3 is CASSSTVGVNQPQHF. CDR3 nucleotides: TGTGCCAGTAGTAGTACTGTCGGTGTCAATCAGCCCCAGCATTTT.

The chain employs TRBV6-5 and TRBJ1-2, with TRBD1 matching over 9 bases. Trimming cost V 6 bases and J 7 bases; bases outside gene matches: 9. The CDR3 is 14 amino acids. The germline CDR1 and CDR2 sequences are MNHEY and SVGAGI. Written as DNA, the CDR3 is TGTGCCAGCAGGGGGTGGACAGGGGAGGGTGGCTACACCTTC. As protein: CASRGWTGEGGYTF.